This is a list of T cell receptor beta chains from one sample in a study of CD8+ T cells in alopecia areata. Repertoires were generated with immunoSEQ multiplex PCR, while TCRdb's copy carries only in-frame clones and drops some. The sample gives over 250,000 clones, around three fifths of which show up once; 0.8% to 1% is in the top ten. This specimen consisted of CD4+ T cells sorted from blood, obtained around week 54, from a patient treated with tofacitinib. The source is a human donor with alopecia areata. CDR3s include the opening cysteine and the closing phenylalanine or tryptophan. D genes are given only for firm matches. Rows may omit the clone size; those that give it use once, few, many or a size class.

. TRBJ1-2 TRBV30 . CAWSDSPSYTF TGTGCCTGGAGTGACAGTCCTTCCTACACCTTC
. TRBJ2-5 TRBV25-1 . CASSGMGEETQYF TGTGCCAGCAGTGGTATGGGTGAAGAGACCCAGTACTTC
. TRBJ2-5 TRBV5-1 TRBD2 CASSSGTTNQETQYF TGCGCCAGCAGCTCCGGGACTACCAACCAAGAGACCCAGTACTTC
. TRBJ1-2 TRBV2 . CASSPGRFGYTF TGTGCCAGCAGTCCAGGGCGTTTTGGCTACACCTTC
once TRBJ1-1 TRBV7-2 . CASRATWGPEAFF TGTGCCAGCAGGGCCACTTGGGGACCTGAAGCTTTCTTT
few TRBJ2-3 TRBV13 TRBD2 CASSPSGAADTQYF TGTGCCAGCAGCCCGAGCGGGGCGGCAGATACGCAGTATTTT
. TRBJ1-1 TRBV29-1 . CSVPGTGGTEAFF TGCAGCGTCCCCGGGACCGGGGGCACTGAAGCTTTCTTT
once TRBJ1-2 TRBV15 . CATSRDWGADYGYTF TGTGCCACCAGCAGAGATTGGGGCGCAGACTATGGCTACACCTTC
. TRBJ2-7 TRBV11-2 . CASSLEVYSYEQYF TGTGCCAGCAGCTTAGAGGTCTATTCCTACGAGCAGTACTTC
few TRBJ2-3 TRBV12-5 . CASAPVGTDTQYF TGTGCTAGTGCCCCCGTCGGGACAGATACGCAGTATTTT
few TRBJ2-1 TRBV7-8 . CASSAPRLDGNEQFF TGTGCCAGCAGCGCCCCACGACTAGATGGGAATGAGCAGTTCTTC
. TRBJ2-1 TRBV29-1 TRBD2 CSVEPRGSFNEQFF TGCAGCGTTGAGCCGCGGGGGAGCTTTAATGAGCAGTTCTTC
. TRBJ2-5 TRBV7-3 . CASSFLAQETQYF TGTGCCAGCAGCTTTTTAGCCCAAGAGACCCAGTACTTC
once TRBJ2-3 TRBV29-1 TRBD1 CSVYRDRGLTDTQYF TGCAGCGTCTACCGGGACAGGGGGCTGACAGATACGCAGTATTTT
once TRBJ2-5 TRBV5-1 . CASSAGRQRETQYF TGCGCCAGCAGCGCGGGCCGTCAGAGGGAGACCCAGTACTTC
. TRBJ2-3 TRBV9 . CASSREDTQYF TGTGCCAGCAGCAGGGAGGATACGCAGTATTTT
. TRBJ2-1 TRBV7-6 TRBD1 CASSLIPGQGLNEQFF TGTGCCAGCAGCTTAATTCCGGGACAGGGTTTGAATGAGCAGTTCTTC
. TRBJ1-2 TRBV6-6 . CASSYDERGYTF TGTGCCAGCAGTTACGACGAGAGGGGCTACACCTTC
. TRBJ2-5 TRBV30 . CAWSSQGRRETQYF TGTGCCTGGAGTTCTCAGGGGAGGAGGGAGACCCAGTACTTC
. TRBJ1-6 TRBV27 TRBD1 CASSYRGNNSPLHF TGTGCCAGCAGTTACAGGGGTAATAATTCACCCCTCCACTTT
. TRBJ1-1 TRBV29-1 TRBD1 CSVEDVVRGPTEAFF TGCAGCGTTGAAGATGTGGTCAGGGGGCCCACTGAAGCTTTCTTT
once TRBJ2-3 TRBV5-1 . CASSLVAGSTDTQYF TGCGCCAGCAGCTTGGTGGCAGGGAGCACAGATACGCAGTATTTT